These 11 T cell receptor beta chains were all obtained from the same sample, sequenced in a study of molecular identifiers for immune sequencing clone quantification. TCRdb called the PCR reads again in MiXCR, with one record for every CDR3 protein. The sample has some 590,000 distinct CDR3 sequences, roughly 23% seen once. The sequencing input was naive CD8+ T cells from blood, with Jurkat cell RNA spiked in. Subset specified: FACS-sorted CD8+CD4-CCR7+CD45RA+ naive T cells. Receptors originate from a human donor in good health. Some libraries in this study had Jurkat cell RNA spiked in.

The sample holds a few counts of this clonotype. This chain connects TRBV12-3 or TRBV12-4 to TRBJ1-2; D unresolved. V was pared by 3 bases and J by 2 bases, with 7 bases between. The CDR3 length is 13 residues. CDR3 amino acids: CASSFQANYGYTF. In nucleotides, the CDR3 is TGTGCCAGCAGTTTTCAGGCAAACTATGGCTACACCTTC.

This clonotype was seen a few times. The chain is built from TRBV20-1 and TRBJ2-7; perhaps TRBD1 as D (6 bases). Germline CDR1 is DFQATT and CDR2 is SNEGSKA (reference sequence). Trimming took 0 bases from V and 2 from J, leaving 17 bases between them. The CDR3 is 16 amino acids. The CDR3 DNA is TGCAGTGCTAGAGATTCTACAGGGATAATAACCTACGAGCAGTACTTC. Protein product: CSARDSTGIITYEQYF.

This clonotype has at least ten counts. The gene calls are TRBV7-9 and TRBJ2-3, with a possible D match to TRBD1 (5 bases). V lost 1 base, J lost 2 bases, and 16 bases lay in between. This CDR3 contains 17 residues. CDR1 and CDR2 from the germline V gene are SEHNR and FQNEAQ (reference sequence). CDR3 sequence: CASSLGPGQRSTDTQYF. DNA of the CDR3: TGTGCCAGCAGCTTAGGTCCAGGGCAGAGATCCACAGATACGCAGTATTTT.

This clonotype was found many times. The rearrangement joins TRBV2 to TRBJ1-1; no clear D. There are 13 residues in the CDR3. V lost 3 bases to trimming and J lost 7 bases, with 12 bases between them. The germline gives CDR1 SNHLY, CDR2 FYNNEI. CDR3 nucleotides: TGTGCCAGCAGTGAGTCGAGCCGGAGTGAAGCTTTCTTT. Translation gives CASSESSRSEAFF.

The chain recombines TRBV4-3 with TRBJ2-5; perhaps TRBD2 as D (5 bases). Germline assignment: CDR1 LGHNA and CDR2 YSLEER. CDR3 size: 17 residues. V was trimmed by 4 bases and J by 5 bases, leaving 23 bases between them. This CDR3 is CASSPSPGGARGETQYF. The DNA for the CDR3 is TGCGCCAGCAGCCCCAGCCCCGGAGGCGCCCGAGGGGAGACCCAGTACTTC.

This clonotype was observed many times. This chain connects TRBV28 to TRBJ2-7; the D is unclear. CDR3 size: 10 residues. V was clipped by 6 bases and J by 5 bases, with 5 bases between them. Germline CDR1 is MDHEN and CDR2 is SYDVKM. The CDR3 spells CASRRNEQYF. In nucleotides, the CDR3 is TGTGCCAGCAGGAGGAACGAGCAGTACTTC.

The V and J genes are TRBV3-1 and TRBJ2-7; D remains unclear. V was cut by 0 bases and J by 5 bases, with 17 bases left in between. CDR1 and CDR2 from the germline V gene are LGHDT and YNNKEL (reference sequence). The CDR3 contains 16 residues. The CDR3 DNA sequence: TGTGCCAGCAGCCAAGATGGGGTCTATCCGGGCCACGAGCAGTACTTC. This sequence encodes CASSQDGVYPGHEQYF.

Notes on this clonotype: The junction does not match germline at one end; this may be a read error. The chain uses TRBV4-3 and TRBJ2-7, with 7 bases fitting TRBD1. This CDR3 contains 16 residues. CDR1 is LGHNA, CDR2 YSLEER, per germline. CDR3 in DNA: TGCGCCAGCAGCCAAGACCGGGACAGAGGATTATACGCGCAGTACTTC. Protein product: CASSQDRDRGLYAQYF.

The sample holds a few counts of this clonotype. This chain joins TRBV9 and TRBJ1-2, with TRBD1 identical over 7 bases. The CDR3 consists of 15 residues. Germline CDR1 reads SGDLS; CDR2 reads YYNGEE. With V trimmed by 0 bases and J by 2 bases, 4 bases remained unmatched. CDR3: CASSVEGGSNYGYTF. As DNA, the CDR3 is TGTGCCAGCAGCGTAGAAGGGGGCTCAAACTATGGCTACACCTTC. Complete variable domain (other parts from reference TRBV9 and TRBJ1-2): DSGVTQTPKHLITATGQRVTLRCSPRSGDLSVYWYQQSLDQGLQFLIQYYNGEERAKGNILERFSAQQFPDLHSELNLSSLELGDSALYFCASSVEGGSNYGYTFGSGTRLTVV.

The V and J genes are TRBV27 and TRBJ2-1; D gene unclear. This CDR3 is built from 14 residues. V was trimmed by 5 bases and J by 2 bases, leaving 10 bases between them. Per germline, CDR1 MNHEY and CDR2 SMNVEV (reference sequence). The CDR3 region is CASSPLATYNEQFF. The DNA for the CDR3 is TGTGCCAGCAGTCCCCTGGCCACCTACAATGAGCAGTTCTTC.

This clonotype was picked up a small number of times. This chain uses TRBV24-1 with TRBJ2-1, with D maybe TRBD2 (5 bases). The ends were cut back, 2 bases at V and 1 base at J, with 14 bases in the middle. Germline V gene data show CDR1 as KGHDR and CDR2 as SFDVKD. The CDR3 is made up of 17 amino acids. The CDR3 reads CATSDSEGSLSYNEQFF. CDR3 in DNA: TGTGCCACCAGTGATTCTGAAGGGAGTCTGTCCTACAATGAGCAGTTCTTC.